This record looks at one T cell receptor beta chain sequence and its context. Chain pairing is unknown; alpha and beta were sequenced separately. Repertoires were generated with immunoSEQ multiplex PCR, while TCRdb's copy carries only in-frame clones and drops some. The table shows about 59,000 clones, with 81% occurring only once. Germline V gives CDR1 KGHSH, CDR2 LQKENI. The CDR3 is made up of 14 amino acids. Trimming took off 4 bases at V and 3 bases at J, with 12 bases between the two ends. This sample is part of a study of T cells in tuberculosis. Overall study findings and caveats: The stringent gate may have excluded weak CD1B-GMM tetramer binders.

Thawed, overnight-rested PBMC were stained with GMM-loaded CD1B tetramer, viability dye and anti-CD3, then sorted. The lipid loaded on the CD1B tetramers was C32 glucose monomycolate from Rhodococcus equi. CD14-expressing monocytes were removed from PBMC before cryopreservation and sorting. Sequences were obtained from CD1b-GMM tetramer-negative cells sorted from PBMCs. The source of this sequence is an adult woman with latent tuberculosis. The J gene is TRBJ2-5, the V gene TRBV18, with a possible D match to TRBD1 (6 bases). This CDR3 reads CASSLDRLEETQYF. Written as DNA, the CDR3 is TGTGCCAGCTCACTAGACAGGCTTGAAGAGACCCAGTACTTC.